This T cell receptor (beta chain) was observed in a study of T cell responses to AZD1222 COVID-19 vaccine. As for the study in general: Pooled samples include second doses given at about 4 or 12 weeks.

Comment on this clone: Its antigen remains unknown.

Study outcomes and limitations: The number of AZD1222 recipients seropositive at baseline was only five or six. Breadth and depth of Spike-specific TCRs rose after two AZD1222 doses. Donors were largely white British and mainly female; clonal diversity was possibly underestimated.

The V gene's germline CDR1 is MGHRA and CDR2 YSYEKL. The CDR3 covers 15 residues. The V gene lost 1 base and the J gene lost 0 bases, with 8 bases spanning the gap. Generated by immunoSEQ multiplex PCR, the TCRdb table keeps only in-frame clones and is missing some. This sample has over 100,000 clones; more than 75% occur once, and the top ten carry over 3%. The source of this sequence is an adult in good health. The sample here was peripheral blood, taken on day 0 of AZD1222 vaccination. V is TRBV4-1 and J is TRBJ2-3; D is undetermined. The CDR3 nucleotides are TGCGCCAGCAGCCAAGTACAGCGTAGCACAGATACGCAGTATTTT. Translating it yields CASSQVQRSTDTQYF.